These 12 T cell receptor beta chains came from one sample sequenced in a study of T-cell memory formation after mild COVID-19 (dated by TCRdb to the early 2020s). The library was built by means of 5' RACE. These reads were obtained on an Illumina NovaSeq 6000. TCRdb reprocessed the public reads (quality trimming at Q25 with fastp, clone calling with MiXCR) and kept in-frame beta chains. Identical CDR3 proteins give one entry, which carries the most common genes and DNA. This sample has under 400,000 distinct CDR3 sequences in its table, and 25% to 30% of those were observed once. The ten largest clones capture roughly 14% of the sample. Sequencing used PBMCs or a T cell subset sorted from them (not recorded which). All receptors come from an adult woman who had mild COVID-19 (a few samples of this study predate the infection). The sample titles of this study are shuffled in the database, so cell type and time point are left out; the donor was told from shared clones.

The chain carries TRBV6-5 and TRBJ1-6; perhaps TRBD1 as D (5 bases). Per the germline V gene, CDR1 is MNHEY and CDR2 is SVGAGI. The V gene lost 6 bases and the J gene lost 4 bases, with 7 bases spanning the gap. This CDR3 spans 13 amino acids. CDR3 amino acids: CASRTVYNSPLHF. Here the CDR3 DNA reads TGTGCCAGCAGGACAGTTTATAATTCACCCCTCCACTTT.

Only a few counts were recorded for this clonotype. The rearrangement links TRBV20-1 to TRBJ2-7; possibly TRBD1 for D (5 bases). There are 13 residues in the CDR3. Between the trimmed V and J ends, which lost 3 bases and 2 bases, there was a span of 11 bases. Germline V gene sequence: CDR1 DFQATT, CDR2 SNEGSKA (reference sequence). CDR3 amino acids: CSASHRIPYEQYF. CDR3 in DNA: TGCAGTGCTAGTCACAGGATTCCCTACGAGCAGTACTTC.

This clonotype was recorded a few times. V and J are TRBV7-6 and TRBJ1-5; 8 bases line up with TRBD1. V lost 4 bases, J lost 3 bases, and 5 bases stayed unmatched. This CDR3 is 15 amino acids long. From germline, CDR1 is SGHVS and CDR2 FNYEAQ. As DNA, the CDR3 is TGTGCCAGCAGCTCTACAGGGGGGGCCAATCAGCCCCAGCATTTT. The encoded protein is CASSSTGGANQPQHF. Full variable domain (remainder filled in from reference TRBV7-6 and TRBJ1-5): GAGVSQSPRYKVTKRGQDVALRCDPISGHVSLYWYRQALGQGPEFLTYFNYEAQQDKSGLPNDRFSAERPEGSISTLTIQRTEQRDSAMYRCASSSTGGANQPQHFGDGTRLSIL.

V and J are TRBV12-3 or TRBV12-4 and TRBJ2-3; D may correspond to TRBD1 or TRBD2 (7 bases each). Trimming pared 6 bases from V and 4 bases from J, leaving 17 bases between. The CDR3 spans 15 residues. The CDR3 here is CASRQDREGADTQYF. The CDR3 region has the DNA TGTGCCAGCAGACAAGACAGGGAGGGCGCAGATACGCAGTATTTT.

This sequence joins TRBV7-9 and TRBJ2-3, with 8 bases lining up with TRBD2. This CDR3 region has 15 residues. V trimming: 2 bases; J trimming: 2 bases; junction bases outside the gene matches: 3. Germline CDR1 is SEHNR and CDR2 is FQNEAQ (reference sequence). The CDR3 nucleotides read TGTGCCAGCAGCTTACTAGCGGGTGCCACAGATACGCAGTATTTT. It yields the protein CASSLLAGATDTQYF. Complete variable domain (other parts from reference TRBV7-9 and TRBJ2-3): DTGVSQNPRHKITKRGQNVTFRCDPISEHNRLYWYRQTLGQGPEFLTYFQNEAQLEKSRLLSDRFSAERPKGSFSTLEIQRTEQGDSAMYLCASSLLAGATDTQYFGPGTRLTVL.

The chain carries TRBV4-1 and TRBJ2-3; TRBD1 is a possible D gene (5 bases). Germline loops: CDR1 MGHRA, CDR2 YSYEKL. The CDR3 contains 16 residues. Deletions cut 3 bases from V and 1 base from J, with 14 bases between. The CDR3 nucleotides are TGCGCCAGCAGCCACCGCCGAACAGGAGGCACAGATACGCAGTATTTT. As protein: CASSHRRTGGTDTQYF.

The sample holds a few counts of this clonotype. The CDR3 loop is CATSEQYPSTDTQYF. For the CDR3, the DNA is TGTGCCACCAGTGAACAGTACCCCAGCACAGATACGCAGTATTTT. J is TRBJ2-3 and V is TRBV24-1; D is uncertain. The V end lost 4 bases, the J end lost 0 bases, and 10 bases lay between the germline ends. CDR1 and CDR2 from the germline V gene are KGHDR and SFDVKD. The CDR3 has 15 amino acids.

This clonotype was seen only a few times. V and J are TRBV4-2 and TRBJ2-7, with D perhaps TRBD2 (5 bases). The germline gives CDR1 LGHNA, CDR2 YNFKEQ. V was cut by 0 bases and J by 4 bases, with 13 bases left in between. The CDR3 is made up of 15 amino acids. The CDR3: CASSQEATGTYEQYF. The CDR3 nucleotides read TGTGCCAGCAGCCAAGAAGCTACGGGAACTTACGAGCAGTACTTC.

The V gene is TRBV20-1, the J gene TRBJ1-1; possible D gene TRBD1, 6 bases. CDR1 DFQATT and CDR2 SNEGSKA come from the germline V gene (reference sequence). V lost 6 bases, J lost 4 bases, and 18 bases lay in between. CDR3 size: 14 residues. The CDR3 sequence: CSAVTGGRGTEAFF. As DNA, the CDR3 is TGCAGTGCGGTTACCGGGGGCCGGGGCACTGAAGCTTTCTTT.

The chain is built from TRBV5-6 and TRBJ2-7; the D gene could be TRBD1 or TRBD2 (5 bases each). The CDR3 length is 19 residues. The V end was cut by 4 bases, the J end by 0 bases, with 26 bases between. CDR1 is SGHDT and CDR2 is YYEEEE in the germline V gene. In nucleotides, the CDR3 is TGTGCCAGCAGCCCAGGGCCGGGGCGATACGGACCGAGCTCCTACGAGCAGTACTTC. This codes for CASSPGPGRYGPSSYEQYF. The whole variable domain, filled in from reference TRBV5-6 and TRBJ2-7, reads DAGVTQSPTHLIKTRGQQVTLRCSPKSGHDTVSWYQQALGQGPQFIFQYYEEEERQRGNFPDRFSGHQFPNYSSELNVNALLLGDSALYLCASSPGPGRYGPSSYEQYFGPGTRLTVT.

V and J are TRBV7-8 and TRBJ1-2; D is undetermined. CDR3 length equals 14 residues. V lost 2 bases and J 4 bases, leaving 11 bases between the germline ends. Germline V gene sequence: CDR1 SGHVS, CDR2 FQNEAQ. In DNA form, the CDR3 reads TGTGCCAGCAGCTTAAAAGTGGTCCCCTATGGCTACACCTTC. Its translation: CASSLKVVPYGYTF.

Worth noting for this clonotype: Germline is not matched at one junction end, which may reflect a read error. The CDR3 here is CSVEDNNKEQFF. In DNA, the CDR3 is TGCAGCGTTGAAGATAACAACAAGGAGCAGTTCTTC. The chain couples TRBV29-1 to TRBJ2-1, with D unresolved. From germline, CDR1 is SQVTM and CDR2 ANQGSEA. This CDR3 has 12 amino acids.